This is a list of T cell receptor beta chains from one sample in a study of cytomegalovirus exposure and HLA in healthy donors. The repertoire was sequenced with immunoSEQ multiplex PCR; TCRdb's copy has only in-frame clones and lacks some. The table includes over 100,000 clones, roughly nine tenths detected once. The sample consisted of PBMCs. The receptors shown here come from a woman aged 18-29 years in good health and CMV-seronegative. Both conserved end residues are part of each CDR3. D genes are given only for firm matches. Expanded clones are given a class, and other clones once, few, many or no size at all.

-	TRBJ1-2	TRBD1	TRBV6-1	CASSDVRGNNYGYTF	TGTGCCAGCAGTGATGTCAGGGGGAATAACTATGGCTACACCTTC
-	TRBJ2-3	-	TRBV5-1	CASSPGSWATDTQYF	TGCGCCAGCAGCCCCGGGAGTTGGGCCACAGATACGCAGTATTTT
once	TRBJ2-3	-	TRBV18	CASSPIRQTDTQYF	TGTGCCAGCTCACCCATCCGACAGACAGATACGCAGTATTTT
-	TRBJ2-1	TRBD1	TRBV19	CASRSSRTGKPYNEQFF	TGTGCCAGTAGATCTTCTCGGACAGGGAAACCTTACAATGAGCAGTTCTTC
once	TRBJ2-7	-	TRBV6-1	CASSSGHNYEQYF	TGTGCCAGCAGCTCTGGACACAACTACGAGCAGTACTTC
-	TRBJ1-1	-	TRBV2	CASSPREGTEAFF	TGTGCCAGCTCCCCCCGGGAGGGGACTGAAGCTTTCTTT
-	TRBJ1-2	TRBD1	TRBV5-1	CASSADRGGYGYTF	TGCGCCAGCAGCGCGGACAGGGGTGGCTATGGCTACACCTTC
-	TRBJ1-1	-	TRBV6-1	CASTRVYTEAFF	TGTGCCAGCACACGGGTGTACACTGAAGCTTTCTTT
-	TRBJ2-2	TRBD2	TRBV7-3	CASTAAGGRSTGELFF	TGTGCCAGCACCGCAGCGGGGGGGCGAAGCACCGGGGAGCTGTTTTTT
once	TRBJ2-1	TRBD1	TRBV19	CASSLTGAQKFF	TGTGCCAGTAGCCTAACAGGGGCTCAGAAGTTCTTC
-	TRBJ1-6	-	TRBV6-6	CASSARGYNSPLHF	TGTGCCAGCAGCGCCAGGGGTTATAATTCACCCCTCCACTTT
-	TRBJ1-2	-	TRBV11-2	CASSLDLFGYLDTF	TGTGCCAGCAGCTTAGATCTTTTCGGGTATCTTGACACCTTC
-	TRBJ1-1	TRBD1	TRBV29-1	CSVRPPGQGPAFF	TGCAGCGTCCGGCCCCCGGGACAGGGGCCAGCTTTCTTT
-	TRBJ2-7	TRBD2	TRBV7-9	CASSRPGGEQYF	TGTGCCAGCAGCCGCCCGGGGGGGGAGCAGTACTTC
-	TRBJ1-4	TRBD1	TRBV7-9	CASSLRGLEKLFF	TGTGCCAGCAGCTTAAGGGGGCTGGAAAAACTGTTTTTT
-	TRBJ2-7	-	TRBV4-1	CASSQVGGAYEQYF	TGCGCCAGCAGCCAAGTCGGAGGGGCCTACGAGCAGTACTTC
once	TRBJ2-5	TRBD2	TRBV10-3	CAISGGGRETQYF	TGTGCCATCAGTGGCGGGGGGCGGGAGACCCAGTACTTC
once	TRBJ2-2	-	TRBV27	CASSLSTGTGELFF	TGTGCCAGCAGTTTATCAACAGGGACCGGGGAGCTGTTTTTT
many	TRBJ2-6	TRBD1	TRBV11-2	CASSLSGQVSGANVLTF	TGTGCCAGCAGCTTATCGGGACAGGTCTCTGGGGCCAACGTCCTGACTTTC
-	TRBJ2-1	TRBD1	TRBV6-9	CASSPPPGQGAGNEQFF	TGTGCCAGCAGTCCTCCGCCGGGACAGGGGGCGGGCAATGAGCAGTTCTTC
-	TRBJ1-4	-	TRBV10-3	CAISDPQDSGNNEKLFF	TGTGCCATCAGTGACCCCCAGGACAGCGGGAATAATGAAAAACTGTTTTTT
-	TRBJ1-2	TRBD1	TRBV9	CASSVGLVDRAYGYTF	TGTGCCAGCAGCGTAGGGTTGGTGGACAGGGCCTATGGCTACACCTTC
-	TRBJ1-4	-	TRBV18	CASSTRYEKLFF	TGTGCCAGCTCAACCAGATATGAAAAACTGTTTTTT
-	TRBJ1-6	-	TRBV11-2	CASSLLGGEFSPLHF	TGTGCCAGCAGCTTATTAGGGGGTGAATTCTCACCCCTCCACTTT
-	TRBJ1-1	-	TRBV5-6	CASSLGGHAEAFF	TGTGCCAGCAGCTTGGGTGGGCATGCTGAAGCTTTCTTT
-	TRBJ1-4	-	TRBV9	CASSGQGGEKLFF	TGTGCCAGCAGCGGGCAGGGAGGAGAAAAACTGTTTTTT
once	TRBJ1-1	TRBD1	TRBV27	CASSKDRGTNTEAFF	TGTGCCAGCAGCAAGGACAGGGGAACCAACACTGAAGCTTTCTTT
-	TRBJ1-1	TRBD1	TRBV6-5	CASSYSTGGEAFF	TGTGCCAGCAGTTACTCGACAGGGGGGGAAGCTTTCTTT
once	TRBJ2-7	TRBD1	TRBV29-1	CSGQGTEDYEQYF	TGCAGCGGGCAGGGGACAGAGGACTACGAGCAGTACTTC
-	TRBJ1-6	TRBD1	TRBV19	CASRTGPSSYNSPLHF	TGTGCCAGCAGGACAGGCCCAAGCTCCTATAATTCACCCCTCCACTTT
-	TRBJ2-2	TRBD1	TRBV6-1	CASPQPGTGKGELFF	TGTGCCAGCCCGCAACCCGGGACAGGGAAAGGGGAGCTGTTTTTT
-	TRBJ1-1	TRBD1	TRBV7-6	CASSLLGQGAVDTEAFF	TGTGCCAGCAGCTTGTTGGGACAGGGGGCTGTCGACACTGAAGCTTTCTTT
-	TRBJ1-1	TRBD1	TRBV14	CASSHFIDRARGTEAFF	TGTGCCAGCAGCCATTTCATCGACAGGGCGCGAGGCACTGAAGCTTTCTTT
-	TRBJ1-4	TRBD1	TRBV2	CASQGQLGEKLFF	TGTGCCAGCCAGGGACAGTTGGGGGAAAAACTGTTTTTT
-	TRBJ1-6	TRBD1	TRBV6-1	CATRGGLNSPLHF	TGTGCCACCCGAGGGGGCCTTAATTCACCCCTCCACTTT
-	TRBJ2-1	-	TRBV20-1	CSAKGNEQFF	TGCAGTGCTAAGGGGAATGAGCAGTTCTTC
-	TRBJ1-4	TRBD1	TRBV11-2	CASSATGGREKLFF	TGTGCCAGCAGCGCCACAGGGGGCCGGGAAAAACTGTTTTTT
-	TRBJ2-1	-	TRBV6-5	CASGGKGEQFF	TGTGCCAGCGGGGGGAAGGGAGAGCAGTTCTTC
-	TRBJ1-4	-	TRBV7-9	CASSFPRTDGSSTNEKLFF	TGTGCCAGCAGCTTCCCCCGGACGGACGGGAGCTCGACTAATGAAAAACTGTTTTTT
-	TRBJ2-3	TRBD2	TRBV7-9	CASSPPSGGSTDTQYF	TGTGCCAGCAGCCCACCTAGCGGGGGAAGCACAGATACGCAGTATTTT
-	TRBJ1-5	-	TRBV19	CASSIALNQPQHF	TGTGCCAGTAGTATAGCTCTCAATCAGCCCCAGCATTTT
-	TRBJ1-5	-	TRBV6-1	CASSEVFWTENQPQHF	TGTGCCAGCAGTGAAGTTTTTTGGACAGAGAATCAGCCCCAGCATTTT
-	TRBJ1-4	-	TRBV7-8	CASSSFGGANEKLFF	TGTGCCAGCAGCTCCTTTGGAGGGGCTAATGAAAAACTGTTTTTT
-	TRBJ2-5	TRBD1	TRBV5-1	CASSLVGQGSETQYF	TGCGCCAGCAGCTTGGTGGGACAGGGTAGTGAGACCCAGTACTTC
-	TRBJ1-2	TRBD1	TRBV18	CASSPTGNRGSYGYTF	TGTGCCAGCTCACCCACGGGGAACAGGGGCTCCTATGGCTACACCTTC
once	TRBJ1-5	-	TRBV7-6	CASSLGAGPYNQPQHF	TGTGCCAGCAGCTTAGGGGCAGGCCCGTACAATCAGCCCCAGCATTTT
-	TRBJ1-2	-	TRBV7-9	CASSGEISGYTF	TGTGCCAGCAGCGGGGAGATTTCGGGCTACACCTTC
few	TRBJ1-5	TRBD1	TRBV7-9	CASSPGQGHQPQHF	TGTGCCAGCAGCCCGGGACAGGGGCATCAGCCCCAGCATTTT
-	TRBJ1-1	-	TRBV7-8	CASSPKTGRDTEAFF	TGTGCCAGCAGCCCAAAGACGGGCAGGGACACTGAAGCTTTCTTT
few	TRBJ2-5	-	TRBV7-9	CASSSRGPETQYF	TGTGCCAGCAGCTCCAGGGGTCCCGAGACCCAGTACTTC
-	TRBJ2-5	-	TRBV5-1	CASSFDRQETQYF	TGCGCCAGCAGCTTCGACAGGCAAGAGACCCAGTACTTC
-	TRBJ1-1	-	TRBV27	CASRTAERLEAFF	TGTGCCAGCAGGACAGCCGAACGGTTGGAAGCTTTCTTT
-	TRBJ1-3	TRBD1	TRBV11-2	CASSSTTRGHSGNTIYF	TGTGCCAGCAGCTCCACGACGAGGGGGCACTCTGGAAACACCATATATTTT
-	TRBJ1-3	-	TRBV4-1	CASSQDPPGGGNTIYF	TGCGCCAGCAGCCAAGATCCTCCCGGCGGTGGAAACACCATATATTTT
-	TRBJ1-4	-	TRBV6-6	CASSPPQNEKLFF	TGTGCCAGCAGTCCCCCACAGAACGAAAAACTGTTTTTT
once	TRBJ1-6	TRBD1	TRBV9	CASSLAGTGGNSPLHF	TGTGCCAGCAGCCTCGCTGGGACAGGCGGGAATTCACCCCTCCACTTT
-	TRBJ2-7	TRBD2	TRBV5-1	CASSTTGGEQYF	TGCGCCAGCAGCACCACGGGGGGCGAGCAGTACTTC